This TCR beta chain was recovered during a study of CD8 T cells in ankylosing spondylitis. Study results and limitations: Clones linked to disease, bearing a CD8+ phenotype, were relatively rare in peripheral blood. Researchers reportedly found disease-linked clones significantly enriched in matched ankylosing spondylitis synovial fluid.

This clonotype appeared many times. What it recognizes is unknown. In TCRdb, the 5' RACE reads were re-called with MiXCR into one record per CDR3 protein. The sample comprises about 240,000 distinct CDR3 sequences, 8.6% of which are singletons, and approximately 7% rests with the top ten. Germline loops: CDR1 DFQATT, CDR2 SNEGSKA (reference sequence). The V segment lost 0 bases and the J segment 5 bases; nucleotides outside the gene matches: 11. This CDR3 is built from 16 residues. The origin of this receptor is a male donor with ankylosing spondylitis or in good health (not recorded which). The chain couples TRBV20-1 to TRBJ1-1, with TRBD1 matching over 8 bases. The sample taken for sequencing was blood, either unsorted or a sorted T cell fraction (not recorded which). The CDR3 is CSARDLSGTGMTEAFF. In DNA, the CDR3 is TGCAGTGCTAGAGATCTTTCCGGGACAGGAATGACTGAAGCTTTCTTT.